These 32 T cell receptor beta chains were all obtained from the same sample, sequenced in a study of T cell changes during pregnancy in multiple sclerosis. Repertoires were generated with immunoSEQ multiplex PCR, while TCRdb's copy carries only in-frame clones and drops some. The sample has some 55,000 clones, about 90% seen once; the top ten hold approximately 1.1%. Material: peripheral blood, obtained after pregnancy. The receptor source for this set is a female donor in good health, enrolled as a control in a pregnancy study.

This clone was found once. J is TRBJ1-4 and V is TRBV2, with 11 bases lining up with TRBD1. This CDR3 comprises 14 residues. The germline CDR1 and CDR2 sequences are SNHLY and FYNNEI. V shed 6 bases and J 5 bases; nucleotides not matched to a gene: 2. The CDR3: CASRGTGGNEKLFF. In nucleotides, the CDR3 is TGTGCCAGCAGGGGGACAGGGGGGAATGAAAAACTGTTTTTT.

V is TRBV6-5 and J is TRBJ1-1; D gene ambiguous. This CDR3 contains 14 residues. CDR1 is MNHEY and CDR2 is SVGAGI in the germline V gene. V lost 0 bases and J lost 3, with 8 bases in between. The CDR3 region is CASSYSGQDTEAFF. Here the CDR3 DNA reads TGTGCCAGCAGTTACTCGGGCCAGGACACTGAAGCTTTCTTT.

The CDR3 reads CASSGGGGDDNFLSTDTQYF. DNA of the CDR3: TGTGCCAGCAGCGGAGGGGGGGGAGACGACAACTTCCTTAGCACAGATACGCAGTATTTT. The chain carries TRBV9 and TRBJ2-3; perhaps TRBD2 as D (7 bases). Deletions cut 3 bases from V and 0 bases from J, with 26 bases between. The germline gives CDR1 SGDLS, CDR2 YYNGEE. The CDR3 loop spans 20 amino acids.

V is TRBV7-8 and J is TRBJ2-3; TRBD1 is a possible D gene (6 bases). The germline CDR1 and CDR2 sequences are SGHVS and FQNEAQ. Deletions cut 8 bases from V and 9 bases from J, with 18 bases between. The CDR3 extends over 13 amino acids. The DNA for the CDR3 is TGTGCCAGCGCCGCAGGGGTGATTGGGACGCAGTATTTT. Protein product: CASAAGVIGTQYF.

In DNA, the CDR3 is TGCGCCAGCAGCCCGGGGAATACCAACTATGGCTACACCTTC. Its protein product is CASSPGNTNYGYTF. The J gene is TRBJ1-2, the V gene TRBV5-1; the D is unclear. V lost 4 bases and J 2 bases, leaving 12 bases between the germline ends. This CDR3 contains 14 residues. Germline V gene lookup returns CDR1 SGHRS and CDR2 YFSETQ.

V gene TRBV30 combines with J gene TRBJ2-7, with 7 bases fitting TRBD2. Trimming took 0 bases from V and 3 from J; bases not matched to a gene: 5. The CDR3 is made up of 14 amino acids. Germline V CDR1 and CDR2: GTSNPN, SVGIG (reference sequence). The chain's CDR3 is CAWSVSTGGYEQYF. CDR3 sequence (DNA): TGTGCCTGGAGTGTCTCGACGGGGGGCTACGAGCAGTACTTC.

The CDR3 here is CASSEEYGINSPLHF. As DNA, the CDR3 is TGTGCCAGCAGTGAAGAGTACGGTATTAATTCACCCCTCCACTTT. V and J are TRBV6-1 and TRBJ1-6; D not certain. The germline V and J ends were trimmed by 1 base and 6 bases, with 10 bases remaining between them. The CDR3 extends over 15 amino acids. From germline, CDR1 is MNHNS and CDR2 SASEGT.

The chain uses TRBV7-9 and TRBJ1-2; TRBD1 might be the D (6 bases). The CDR3 spans 16 residues. In germline, CDR1 is SEHNR, CDR2 FQNEAQ (reference sequence). Trimming removed 4 bases from V and 5 bases from J, with 20 bases in between. Written as DNA, the CDR3 is TGTGCCAGCAGCTACACCGCGTCACAGGGACTATATGGCTACACCTTC. It is translated as CASSYTASQGLYGYTF.

The chain joins TRBV5-1 to TRBJ1-1; 7 bases are a match to TRBD1. The CDR3 is 15 amino acids. The V gene end was trimmed by 3 bases and the J gene end by 0 bases; junction bases not matched to a gene: 5. CDR1 is SGHRS, CDR2 YFSETQ, per germline. In DNA form, the CDR3 reads TGCGCCAGCAGCTCCGGGACAGATATGAACACTGAAGCTTTCTTT. It translates to CASSSGTDMNTEAFF.

This clone is medium-sized. V gene TRBV25-1 combines with J gene TRBJ2-2, with 9 bases lining up with TRBD1. Germline V gives CDR1 MGHDK, CDR2 SYGVNS. V dropped 4 bases and J dropped 3; count of bases not matched to a gene: 0. The CDR3 sequence is 14 residues long. The CDR3 region is CASSGQGDTGELFF. The CDR3 DNA follows: TGTGCCAGCAGTGGACAGGGGGACACCGGGGAGCTGTTTTTT.

This chain joins TRBV10-2 and TRBJ1-5; D may be TRBD1 (6 bases). This CDR3 comprises 14 residues. The V gene's germline CDR1 is WSHSY and CDR2 SAAADI. Trimming shortened V by 7 bases and J by 2 bases, and 12 bases separated the two germline ends. CDR3 in amino acids: CASTPGAGNQPQHF. CDR3 DNA sequence: TGCGCCAGCACCCCAGGGGCGGGCAATCAGCCCCAGCATTTT.

This clone appeared a single time. The chain is built from TRBV11-2 and TRBJ2-4; perhaps TRBD1 as D (6 bases). The V end lost 5 bases, the J end lost 5 bases, and 10 bases lay between the germline ends. The CDR3 totals 13 residues. Per the germline V gene, CDR1 is SGHAT and CDR2 is FQNNGV. The chain's CDR3 is CASSTRTENIQYF. CDR3 DNA sequence: TGTGCCAGCAGCACCCGGACAGAAAACATTCAGTACTTC.

CDR3 sequence (DNA): TGTGCCAGTACCATTGGAGTGAACACTGAAGCTTTCTTT. It codes for CASTIGVNTEAFF. The chain combines TRBV19 with TRBJ1-1; D is unclear. The CDR3 is 13 amino acids. Germline-derived CDR1 and CDR2 are LNHDA and SQIVND (reference sequence). The V end lost 7 bases, the J end lost 0 bases, and 9 bases lay between the germline ends.

The chain combines TRBV21-1 with TRBJ1-5; TRBD1 is taken as the D call from the table, unchecked against the DNA. TRBV21-1 represents a pseudogene. CDR3 length equals 17 residues. The CDR3, as DNA: TGTGCCAGCAGCAAAATGGGAATCGAACAGGGAGCGCAGCCCCAGCATTTT. Protein: CASSKMGIEQGAQPQHF.

The chain couples TRBV15 to TRBJ1-5; possible D gene TRBD1, 6 bases. CDR3 size: 15 residues. Germline V lookup: CDR1 LNHNV, CDR2 YYDKDF (reference sequence). Trimming pared 0 bases from V and 4 bases from J, leaving 10 bases between. The CDR3 DNA is TGTGCCACCAGCAGAGAGGGAGGGGGGAATCAGCCCCAGCATTTT. It codes for CATSREGGGNQPQHF.

The chain recombines TRBV27 with TRBJ2-4; TRBD1 matches 9 bases. The CDR3 covers 16 residues. Germline values: CDR1 MNHEY, CDR2 SMNVEV (reference sequence). V trimming: 5 bases; J trimming: 6 bases; junction bases outside the gene matches: 11. The CDR3 sequence is CASSTRDREPGNIQYF. The CDR3 region has the DNA TGTGCCAGCAGTACCCGGGACAGGGAACCGGGAAACATTCAGTACTTC.

CDR3 nucleotides: TGTGCCAGCAGTTACTCGTGGCAGATGAACACTGAAGCTTTCTTT. Its translation is CASSYSWQMNTEAFF. The V and J genes are TRBV6-5 and TRBJ1-1, with unresolved D. CDR3 size: 15 residues. The germline CDR1 and CDR2 sequences are MNHEY and SVGAGI. V lost 0 bases and J 0 bases, leaving 8 bases between the germline ends.

This chain joins TRBV7-2 and TRBJ1-2; D is perhaps TRBD1 (6 bases). V dropped 5 bases and J dropped 4 bases, with 23 bases sitting between them. The CDR3 contains 17 residues. Germline V gives CDR1 SGHTA, CDR2 FQGNSA. Written as DNA, the CDR3 is TGTGCCAGCAGCCTCTTGCCGGGCGGACAGCTAGGCTATGGCTACACCTTC. As protein: CASSLLPGGQLGYGYTF.

V gene TRBV4-3 combines with J gene TRBJ2-7; D call uncertain. V was trimmed by 0 bases and J by 0 bases, leaving 9 bases between them. Germline CDR1 LGHNA, CDR2 YSLEER. This CDR3 region has 15 residues. The DNA for the CDR3 is TGCGCCAGCAGCCAAGAAGAGGCCGGCTCCTACGAGCAGTACTTC. Translation: CASSQEEAGSYEQYF.

The chain is built from TRBV19 and TRBJ1-5; maybe TRBD1 (6 bases). CDR1 and CDR2 from the germline V gene are LNHDA and SQIVND (reference sequence). CDR3 length equals 14 residues. Trimming left V 5 bases short and J 7 bases short, with 15 bases between. The CDR3 region is CASSLQGLNQPQHF. CDR3 coding DNA: TGTGCCAGTAGTCTCCAGGGGCTTAACCAGCCCCAGCATTTT.

The chain joins TRBV11-2 to TRBJ1-2, with D perhaps matching TRBD1 (5 bases). CDR1 is SGHAT, CDR2 FQNNGV, per germline. This CDR3 comprises 15 residues. V lost 5 bases and J 2 bases, leaving 15 bases between the germline ends. CDR3 amino acids: CASSATVPGNYGYTF. In nucleotides, the CDR3 is TGTGCCAGCAGCGCGACAGTCCCTGGCAACTATGGCTACACCTTC.

The V and J genes are TRBV18 and TRBJ2-7; 7 bases are a match to TRBD1. There are 15 residues in the CDR3. Germline CDR1 reads KGHSH; CDR2 reads LQKENI. Losses at the gene ends were 3 bases for V and 0 bases for J; bases not matched to a gene: 5. The chain's CDR3 is CASSPGTALSYEQYF. The CDR3 nucleotides read TGTGCCAGCTCACCGGGGACAGCCCTCTCCTACGAGCAGTACTTC.

The J gene is TRBJ1-3, the V gene TRBV4-3, with 8 bases fitting TRBD1. Germline assignment: CDR1 LGHNA and CDR2 YSLEER. J lost 4 bases, V lost 0 bases, and 5 bases had no gene match. The CDR3 length is 16 residues. Here the CDR3 DNA reads TGCGCCAGCAGCCAAGATGGCAGGGGGCACGGAAACACCATATATTTT. Translation gives CASSQDGRGHGNTIYF.

CDR3 sequence (DNA): TGTGCCAGTAGTATTCTCTCCAGGTCGGGGTCACCCCTCCACTTT. Translation gives CASSILSRSGSPLHF. The V call is TRBV19, the J call TRBJ1-6; D unclear. Trimming removed 3 bases from V and 10 bases from J, with 16 bases in between. This CDR3 has 15 residues. Germline V CDR1 and CDR2: LNHDA, SQIVND (reference sequence).

J is TRBJ1-2 and V is TRBV7-2; D call uncertain. Trimming shortened V by 3 bases and J by 8 bases, and 7 bases separated the two germline ends. The CDR3 covers 11 residues. CDR1 SGHTA and CDR2 FQGNSA come from the germline V gene. The CDR3 loop is CASSLQRGYTF. The CDR3 coding sequence is TGTGCCAGCAGCTTGCAGCGGGGCTACACCTTC.

This sequence joins TRBV28 and TRBJ2-7, with TRBD1 as a possible D gene (6 bases). Germline V CDR1 and CDR2: MDHEN, SYDVKM. The CDR3 is made up of 14 amino acids. V gave up 7 bases and J gave up 0 bases, with 13 bases separating them. The CDR3 spells CASTGSDSSYEQYF. CDR3 DNA sequence: TGTGCCAGCACCGGGTCGGACAGCTCCTACGAGCAGTACTTC.

The chain is built from TRBV19 and TRBJ1-1, with D possibly matching TRBD1 (6 bases). The CDR3 covers 13 residues. CDR1 is LNHDA, CDR2 SQIVND, per germline (reference sequence). V lost 5 bases and J 7 bases, leaving 14 bases between the germline ends. The CDR3: CASSLQGIVEAFF. In DNA, the CDR3 is TGTGCCAGTAGTCTACAGGGAATAGTTGAAGCTTTCTTT.

The chain joins TRBV28 to TRBJ1-6, with D unresolved. The CDR3 has 16 amino acids. V was shortened by 1 base and J by 7 bases, with 14 bases between the two germline ends. CDR1 and CDR2 from the germline V gene are MDHEN and SYDVKM. CDR3: CASSLSSDSSNSPLHF. The CDR3, as DNA: TGTGCCAGCAGTTTATCGTCGGACTCCAGCAATTCACCCCTCCACTTT.

This clone was recorded only once. The V call is TRBV19, the J call TRBJ2-7; 10 bases fit TRBD1. With 0 bases clipped from V and 2 bases from J, the junction kept 1 base outside the gene matches. CDR1 is LNHDA, CDR2 SQIVND, per germline (reference sequence). This CDR3 is built from 15 residues. This chain's CDR3 is CASSIETGGTYEQYF. DNA of the CDR3: TGTGCCAGTAGTATAGAGACAGGGGGCACCTACGAGCAGTACTTC.

The CDR3 nucleotides are TGCGCCAGCAGCCAAGATCTGGCAGGGGGCTTCTACGAGCAGTACTTC. Its translation: CASSQDLAGGFYEQYF. The genes are TRBV4-1 and TRBJ2-7; 8 bases align to TRBD1. Unmatched junction bases numbered 7, after V lost 0 bases and J lost 3 bases. The CDR3 covers 16 residues. From germline, CDR1 is MGHRA and CDR2 YSYEKL.

This chain links TRBV19 with TRBJ2-2, with a possible D match to TRBD2 (6 bases). CDR1 and CDR2 (germline): LNHDA, SQIVND (reference sequence). Trimming shortened V by 5 bases and J by 7 bases, and 23 bases separated the two germline ends. This CDR3 has 17 amino acids. CDR3: CASSPLGGLTRIGELFF. The CDR3 nucleotides are TGTGCCAGTAGTCCCTTGGGGGGACTTACTAGGATCGGGGAGCTGTTTTTT.

V and J are TRBV6-5 and TRBJ1-6; 10 nucleotides align to TRBD1. The CDR3 runs 16 residues. Germline lookup yields CDR1 MNHEY and CDR2 SVGAGI. J lost 8 bases, V lost 4 bases, and 8 bases had no gene match. The CDR3 sequence is CASSLGQGTQYSPLHF. The CDR3 nucleotides are TGTGCCAGCAGTTTGGGACAGGGGACTCAGTATTCACCCCTCCACTTT.